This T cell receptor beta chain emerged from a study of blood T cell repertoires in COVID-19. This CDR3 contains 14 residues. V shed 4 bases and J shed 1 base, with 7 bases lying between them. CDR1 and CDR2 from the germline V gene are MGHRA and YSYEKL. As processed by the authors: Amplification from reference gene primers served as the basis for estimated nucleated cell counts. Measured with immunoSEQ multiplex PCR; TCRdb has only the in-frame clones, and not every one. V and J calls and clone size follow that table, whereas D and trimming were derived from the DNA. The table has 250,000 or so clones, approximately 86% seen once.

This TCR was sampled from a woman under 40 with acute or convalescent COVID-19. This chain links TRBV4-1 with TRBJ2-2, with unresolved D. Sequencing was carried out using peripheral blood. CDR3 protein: CASSRLVNTGELFF. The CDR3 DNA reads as TGCGCCAGCAGCCGCCTAGTGAACACCGGGGAGCTGTTTTTT.